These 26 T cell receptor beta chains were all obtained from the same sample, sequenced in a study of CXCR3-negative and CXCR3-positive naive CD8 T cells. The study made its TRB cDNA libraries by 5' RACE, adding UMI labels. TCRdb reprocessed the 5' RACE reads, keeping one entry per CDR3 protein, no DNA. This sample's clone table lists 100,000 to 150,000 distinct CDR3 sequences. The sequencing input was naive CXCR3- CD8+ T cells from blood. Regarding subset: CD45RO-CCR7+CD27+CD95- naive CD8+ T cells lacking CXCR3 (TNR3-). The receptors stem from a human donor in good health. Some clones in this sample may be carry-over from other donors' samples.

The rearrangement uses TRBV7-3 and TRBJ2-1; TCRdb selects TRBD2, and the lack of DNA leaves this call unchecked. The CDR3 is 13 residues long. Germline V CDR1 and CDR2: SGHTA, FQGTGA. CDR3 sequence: CASSLDSWNEQFF.

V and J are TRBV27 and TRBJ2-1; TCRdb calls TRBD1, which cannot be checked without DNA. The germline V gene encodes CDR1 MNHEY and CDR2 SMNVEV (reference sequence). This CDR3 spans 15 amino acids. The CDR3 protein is CASSPEGQASNEQFF.

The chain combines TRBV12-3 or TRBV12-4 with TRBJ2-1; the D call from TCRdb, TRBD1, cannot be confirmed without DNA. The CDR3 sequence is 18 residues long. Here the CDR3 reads CASSLSLKGTGSVYEQFF.

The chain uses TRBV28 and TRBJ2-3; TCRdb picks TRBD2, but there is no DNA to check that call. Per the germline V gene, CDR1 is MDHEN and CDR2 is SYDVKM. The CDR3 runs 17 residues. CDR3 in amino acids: CASSGDLAGRGTDTQYF.

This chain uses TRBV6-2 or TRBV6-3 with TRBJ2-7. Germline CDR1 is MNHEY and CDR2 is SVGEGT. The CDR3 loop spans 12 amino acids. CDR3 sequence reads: CASSSVSDEQYF.

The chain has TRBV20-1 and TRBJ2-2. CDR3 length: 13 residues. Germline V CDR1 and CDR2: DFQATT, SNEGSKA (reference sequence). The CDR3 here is CSASPTGTGELFF.

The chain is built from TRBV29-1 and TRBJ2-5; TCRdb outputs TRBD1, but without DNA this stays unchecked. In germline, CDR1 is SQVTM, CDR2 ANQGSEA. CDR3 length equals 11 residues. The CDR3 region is CSIVVRGTQYF.

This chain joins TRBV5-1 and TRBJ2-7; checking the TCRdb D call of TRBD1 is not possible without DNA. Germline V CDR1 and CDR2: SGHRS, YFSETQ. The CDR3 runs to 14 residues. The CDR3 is CASSLGQGASEQYF.

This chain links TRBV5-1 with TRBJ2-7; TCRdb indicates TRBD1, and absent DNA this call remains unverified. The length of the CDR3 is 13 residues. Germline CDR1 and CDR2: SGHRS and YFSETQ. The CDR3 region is CASSLEGSDEQYF.

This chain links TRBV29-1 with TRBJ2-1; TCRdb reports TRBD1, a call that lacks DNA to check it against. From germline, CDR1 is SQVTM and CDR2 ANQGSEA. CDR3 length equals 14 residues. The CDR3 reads CSVESRGSYNEQFF.

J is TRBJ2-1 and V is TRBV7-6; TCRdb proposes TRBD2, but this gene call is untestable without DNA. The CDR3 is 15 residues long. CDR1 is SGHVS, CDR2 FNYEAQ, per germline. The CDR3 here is CASSPLAGGPVEQFF.

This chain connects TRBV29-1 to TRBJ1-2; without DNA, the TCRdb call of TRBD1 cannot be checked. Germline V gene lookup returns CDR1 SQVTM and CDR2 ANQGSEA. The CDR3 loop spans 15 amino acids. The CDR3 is CSVEGDQQGLGRYIF.

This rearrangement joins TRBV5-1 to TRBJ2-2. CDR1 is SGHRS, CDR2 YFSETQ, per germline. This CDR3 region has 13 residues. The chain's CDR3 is CASSLVSPGELFF.

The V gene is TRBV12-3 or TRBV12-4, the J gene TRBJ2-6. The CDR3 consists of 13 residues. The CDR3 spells CASSYSGANVLTF.

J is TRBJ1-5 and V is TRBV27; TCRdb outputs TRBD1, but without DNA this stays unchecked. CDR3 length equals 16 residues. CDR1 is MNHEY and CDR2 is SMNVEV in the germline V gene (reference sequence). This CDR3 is CASSSNPGRFNQPQHF.

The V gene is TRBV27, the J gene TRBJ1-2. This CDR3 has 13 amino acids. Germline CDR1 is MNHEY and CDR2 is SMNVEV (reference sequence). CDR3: CASSLASGGGYTF.

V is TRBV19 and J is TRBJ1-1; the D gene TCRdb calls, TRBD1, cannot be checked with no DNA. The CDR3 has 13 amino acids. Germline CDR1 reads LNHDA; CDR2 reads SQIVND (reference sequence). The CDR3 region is CAARTGGISEAFF.

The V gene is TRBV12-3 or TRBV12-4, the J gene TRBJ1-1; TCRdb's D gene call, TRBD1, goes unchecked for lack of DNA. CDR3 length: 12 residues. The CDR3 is CASSLRTGEAFF.

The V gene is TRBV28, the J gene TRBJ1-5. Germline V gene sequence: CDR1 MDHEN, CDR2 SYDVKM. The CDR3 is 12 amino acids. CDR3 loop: CASFTADQPQHF.

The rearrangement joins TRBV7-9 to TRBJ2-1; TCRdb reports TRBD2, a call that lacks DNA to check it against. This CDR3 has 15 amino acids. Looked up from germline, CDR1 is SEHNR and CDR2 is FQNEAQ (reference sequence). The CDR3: CASSPPSGRYNEQFF. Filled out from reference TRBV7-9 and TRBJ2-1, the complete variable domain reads DTGVSQNPRHKITKRGQNVTFRCDPISEHNRLYWYRQTLGQGPEFLTYFQNEAQLEKSRLLSDRFSAERPKGSFSTLEIQRTEQGDSAMYLCASSPPSGRYNEQFFGPGTRLTVL.

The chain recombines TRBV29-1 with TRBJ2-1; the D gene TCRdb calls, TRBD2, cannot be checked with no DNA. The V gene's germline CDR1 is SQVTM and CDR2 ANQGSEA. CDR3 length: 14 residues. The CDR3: CSVISGGEYNEQFF.

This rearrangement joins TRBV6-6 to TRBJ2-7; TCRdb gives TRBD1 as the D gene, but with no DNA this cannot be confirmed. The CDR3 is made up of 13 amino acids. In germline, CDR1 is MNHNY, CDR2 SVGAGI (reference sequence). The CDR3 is CANWDTSSYEQYF.

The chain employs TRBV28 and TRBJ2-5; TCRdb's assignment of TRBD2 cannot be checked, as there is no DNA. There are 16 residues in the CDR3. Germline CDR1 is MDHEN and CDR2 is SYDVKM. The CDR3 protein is CASSLETRGPQETQYF.

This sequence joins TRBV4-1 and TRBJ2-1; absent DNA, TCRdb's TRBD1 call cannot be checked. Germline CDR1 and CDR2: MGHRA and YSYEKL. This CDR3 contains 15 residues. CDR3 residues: CASSPSPFVANEQFF.

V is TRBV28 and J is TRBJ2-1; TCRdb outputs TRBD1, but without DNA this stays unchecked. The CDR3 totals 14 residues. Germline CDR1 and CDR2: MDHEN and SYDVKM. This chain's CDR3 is CASSVPDRGHQQFF.

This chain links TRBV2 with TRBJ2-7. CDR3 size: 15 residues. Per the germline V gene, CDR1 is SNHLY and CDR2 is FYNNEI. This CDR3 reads CASRGGRSPSYEQYF.